The sequence of this TCR beta chain was determined in a study of immune evolution from preneoplasia to lung adenocarcinoma. Study-wide points: From normal lung to invasive adenocarcinoma, top clone frequencies appeared to decrease. Normal lung had highest clonality; later lesions appeared denser, more diverse.

V trimming: 0 bases; J trimming: 0 bases; junction bases outside the gene matches: 5. CDR3 size: 17 residues. CDR1 is MGHRA, CDR2 YSYEKL, per germline. Patient tissue came from resections in Japan or China, 2014–2017. Each case's diagnosis was confirmed by two pathologists on H&E. Comments on this clone: Its cognate antigen is unknown.

Profiling relied on immunoSEQ multiplex PCR, and the TCRdb table lists in-frame clones only, not all of them. This sample has a few thousand clones, with around 74% found just once. The chain is built from TRBV4-1 and TRBJ1-2, with TRBD1 identical over 9 bases. The source material was FFPE adjacent normal lung tissue. This clonotype was sampled from a person between 60 and 80 years old with lung adenocarcinoma. For the CDR3, the DNA is TGCGCCAGCAGCCAAGAGGGGGGACAGGGATCTAACTATGGCTACACCTTC. This codes for CASSQEGGQGSNYGYTF.